This T cell receptor (beta chain) was sequenced during a study of CD8 T cells in Susac syndrome. There are 14 residues in the CDR3. V gave up 5 bases and J gave up 2 bases; unmatched junction bases: 5. In germline, CDR1 is DFQATT, CDR2 SNEGSKA (reference sequence). When the RNA was reverse transcribed, random hexamers were used with an input of about 0.5 to 1 ug. TCRdb re-analysed the immunoSEQ multiplex PCR reads in MiXCR, keeping a single row per CDR3 protein. The table shows some 100,000 distinct CDR3 sequences, with 85% to 95% occurring only once. J is TRBJ2-1 and V is TRBV20-1, with TRBD2 matching over 8 bases. Specimen: CD8+ T cells from PBMCs. The clonotype originates from a human donor in good health. CDR3 sequence reads: CSARAGETYNEQFF. CDR3 nucleotide sequence: TGCAGTGCTCGAGCGGGAGAGACCTACAATGAGCAGTTCTTC.